The following is a T cell receptor (beta chain) sequence with its context. This entry is derived from a study of blood T cell repertoires in COVID-19. Study-wide background: The study drew acute and convalescent COVID-19 samples from the United States, Italy and Spain. PBMCs, B-cell-depleted T cells, or T cells were the source of the cDNA or gDNA that made up the material.

Per the study methods: Estimation of nucleated cell counts relied on the amplification of reference gene primers. TCRdb's copy holds only in-frame clones and misses some; the assay was immunoSEQ multiplex PCR. For V, J and clone size, that table is used; D and trimming come from the DNA. The sample shows 52,000 or so clones, around 84% of them seen only once. The sequenced sample was peripheral blood. This sequence was found in a human donor in a cohort sampled during active or convalescent COVID-19.

CDR3 in amino acids: CASGGGNTDTQYF. CDR3 sequence (DNA): TGTGCCAGCGGGGGGGGGAACACAGATACGCAGTATTTT. This rearrangement joins TRBV2 to TRBJ2-3, with 7 positions matching TRBD2. CDR1 is SNHLY and CDR2 is FYNNEI in the germline V gene. Trimming took 8 bases from V and 2 from J; bases not matched to a gene: 4. The CDR3 is 13 residues long.